A single sample is the source of the 23 T cell receptor beta chains below, sequenced in a study of cytomegalovirus exposure and HLA in healthy donors. With 60 Vbeta and 13 Jbeta primers, the PCR was carried out. Method: immunoSEQ multiplex PCR; TCRdb's copy keeps in-frame clones and lacks some. The repertoire consists of about 150,000 clones, with 77% occurring once and the leading ten covering approximately 3.8%. Sequencing was carried out using PBMCs. All receptors come from a male donor in good health and CMV-seronegative.

This chain joins TRBV7-9 and TRBJ1-2; D remains unclear. Per the germline V gene, CDR1 is SEHNR and CDR2 is FQNEAQ (reference sequence). The CDR3 extends over 14 amino acids. Trimming shortened V by 2 bases and J by 3 bases, and 10 bases separated the two germline ends. The CDR3 DNA reads as TGTGCCAGCAGCTTACCCACCCAGGACTATGGCTACACCTTC. This codes for CASSLPTQDYGYTF. Full variable domain (missing parts from reference TRBV7-9 and TRBJ1-2): DTGVSQNPRHKITKRGQNVTFRCDPISEHNRLYWYRQTLGQGPEFLTYFQNEAQLEKSRLLSDRFSAERPKGSFSTLEIQRTEQGDSAMYLCASSLPTQDYGYTFGSGTRLTVV.

This chain links TRBV5-6 with TRBJ1-2; D is perhaps TRBD1 (5 bases). CDR1 and CDR2 (germline): SGHDT, YYEEEE. Trimming stripped 4 bases from V and 4 bases from J, with 14 bases between. The CDR3 is 14 amino acids. The CDR3 DNA follows: TGTGCCAGCAGCCGGGGGTCCCTTAGCTATGGCTACACCTTC. It codes for CASSRGSLSYGYTF.

J is TRBJ2-3 and V is TRBV4-1, with 15 bases matching TRBD2. CDR1 is MGHRA and CDR2 is YSYEKL in the germline V gene. CDR3 size: 18 residues. V dropped 3 bases and J dropped 1; count of bases not matched to a gene: 5. The CDR3 DNA sequence: TGCGCCAGCAGCCAGCCGGGACTAGCGGGAGGAGGCACAGATACGCAGTATTTT. Encoded protein: CASSQPGLAGGGTDTQYF.

V usage is TRBV11-1 and J usage is TRBJ1-5, with 8 bases fitting TRBD1. The CDR3 spans 15 residues. V lost 5 bases and J lost 3; bases outside the gene matches: 6. CDR1 and CDR2 from the germline V gene are SGHAT and FQDESV (reference sequence). CDR3: CASSLGTGYNQPQHF. CDR3 sequence (DNA): TGTGCCAGCAGCCTCGGGACAGGTTACAATCAGCCCCAGCATTTT.

The rearrangement links TRBV5-1 to TRBJ2-5; no clear D. V was pared by 6 bases and J by 0 bases, with 18 bases between. Germline values: CDR1 SGHRS, CDR2 YFSETQ. This CDR3 has 16 residues. The CDR3 here is CASTPSQARNQETQYF. CDR3 nucleotide sequence: TGCGCCAGCACCCCCAGTCAAGCGCGAAACCAAGAGACCCAGTACTTC.

The CDR3 DNA follows: TGTGCCAGCAGCTTAGAGAGCGGACAGGGCCGAGAGCAGTACTTC. This translates into CASSLESGQGREQYF. The V and J genes are TRBV7-9 and TRBJ2-7; TRBD1 aligns across 8 bases. The CDR3 covers 15 residues. Germline V CDR1 and CDR2: SEHNR, FQNEAQ (reference sequence). J lost 7 bases, V lost 1 base, and 9 bases had no gene match.

Written as DNA, the CDR3 is TGCAGCGTTGCAGGACACTCTAATGAAAAACTGTTTTTT. It yields the protein CSVAGHSNEKLFF. The chain recombines TRBV29-1 with TRBJ1-4; possibly TRBD1 for D (5 bases). Between the trimmed V and J ends, which lost 4 bases and 3 bases, there was a span of 9 bases. CDR3 length: 13 residues. Germline-derived CDR1 and CDR2 are SQVTM and ANQGSEA.

This clone was seen a single time. This rearrangement joins TRBV18 to TRBJ2-5, with TRBD2 as a possible D gene (5 bases). The germline CDR1 and CDR2 sequences are KGHSH and LQKENI. The length of the CDR3 is 13 residues. The V gene lost 3 bases and the J gene lost 5 bases, with 10 bases spanning the gap. The CDR3 sequence: CASSPSSGETQYF. For the CDR3, the DNA is TGTGCCAGCTCACCTTCGTCGGGGGAGACCCAGTACTTC.

This chain links TRBV19 with TRBJ2-1, with D perhaps matching TRBD2 (6 bases). V lost 9 bases and J lost 4, with 16 bases in between. Germline lookup yields CDR1 LNHDA and CDR2 SQIVND (reference sequence). The CDR3 has 14 amino acids. CDR3 sequence reads: CASRGGNLYNEQFF. The CDR3 nucleotides read TGTGCCAGCCGAGGCGGGAACCTATACAATGAGCAGTTCTTC.

V and J are TRBV27 and TRBJ1-1; D uncertain. Germline V gives CDR1 MNHEY, CDR2 SMNVEV (reference sequence). V lost 10 bases and J 4 bases, leaving 19 bases between the germline ends. The length of the CDR3 is 14 residues. CDR3 nucleotides: TGTGCCACCCTGTCGGAGGCTCTGGGCACTGAAGCTTTCTTT. Its protein product is CATLSEALGTEAFF.

The rearrangement uses TRBV6-1 and TRBJ1-5; D gene unclear. V was pared by 4 bases and J by 0 bases, with 10 bases between. Germline V lookup: CDR1 MNHNS, CDR2 SASEGT. CDR3 length: 15 amino acids. The CDR3 region has the DNA TGTGCCAGCAGTGGTCGGGAGAATAGCAATCAGCCCCAGCATTTT. Its translation is CASSGRENSNQPQHF.

The chain couples TRBV7-2 to TRBJ1-2; the match to TRBD1 covers 7 bases. Germline lookup yields CDR1 SGHTA and CDR2 FQGNSA. CDR3 size: 13 residues. Unmatched junction bases numbered 6, after V lost 9 bases and J lost 2 bases. CDR3: CASGQVLNYGYTF. DNA for the CDR3: TGTGCCAGTGGACAGGTCTTGAACTATGGCTACACCTTC.

The genes are TRBV9 and TRBJ2-7; tentatively, D is TRBD2 (6 bases). Germline V gene data show CDR1 as SGDLS and CDR2 as YYNGEE. With 0 bases removed from V and 0 bases from J, the gap between germline ends came to 10 bases. The CDR3 runs to 15 residues. CDR3 amino acids: CASSVGGGNSYEQYF. The CDR3 bases are TGTGCCAGCAGCGTAGGAGGAGGGAACTCCTACGAGCAGTACTTC.

The rearrangement joins TRBV5-4 to TRBJ1-5; D possibly corresponds to TRBD1 (5 bases). The V and J ends lost 3 bases and 2 bases respectively, with 9 bases between them. Germline-derived CDR1 and CDR2 are SGHNT and YYREEE (reference sequence). There are 14 residues in the CDR3. CDR3 loop: CASSWGGGNQPQHF. The CDR3 DNA is TGTGCCAGCAGCTGGGGCGGGGGCAATCAGCCCCAGCATTTT. Full variable domain (outside the CDR3, taken from reference TRBV5-4 and TRBJ1-5): ETGVTQSPTHLIKTRGQQVTLRCSSQSGHNTVSWYQQALGQGPQFIFQYYREEENGRGNFPPRFSGLQFPNYSSELNVNALELDDSALYLCASSWGGGNQPQHFGDGTRLSIL.

The chain combines TRBV2 with TRBJ2-5, with 7 bases identical to TRBD2. The CDR3 is 14 residues long. CDR1 and CDR2 (germline): SNHLY, FYNNEI. Losses at the gene ends were 5 bases for V and 5 bases for J; bases not matched to a gene: 8. For the CDR3, the DNA is TGTGCCAGCAGTTCGGCGGGAGTTCCGGAGACCCAGTACTTC. Amino acid sequence: CASSSAGVPETQYF.

The J gene is TRBJ2-7, the V gene TRBV19; D unresolved. Germline loops: CDR1 LNHDA, CDR2 SQIVND (reference sequence). V was cut by 3 bases and J by 4 bases, with 7 bases left in between. This CDR3 contains 12 residues. CDR3 in DNA: TGTGCCAGTAGTATCCTCCTGTACGAGCAGTACTTC. This sequence encodes CASSILLYEQYF. The complete variable domain, with remaining parts taken from reference TRBV19 and TRBJ2-7, reads DGGITQSPKYLFRKEGQNVTLSCEQNLNHDAMYWYRQDPGQGLRLIYYSQIVNDFQKGDIAEGYSVSREKKESFPLTVTSAQKNPTAFYLCASSILLYEQYFGPGTRLTVT.

This clone was recorded a few times. The chain joins TRBV11-2 to TRBJ2-7; TRBD2 agrees at 7 bases. Trimming took 2 bases from V and 0 from J; bases not matched to a gene: 7. The CDR3 extends over 16 amino acids. CDR1 and CDR2 from the germline V gene are SGHAT and FQNNGV. CDR3 in amino acids: CASSLFPGGSSYEQYF. CDR3 nucleotide sequence: TGTGCCAGCAGCTTATTCCCGGGGGGAAGCTCCTACGAGCAGTACTTC.

This chain uses TRBV5-6 with TRBJ2-4; the D gene is possibly TRBD2 (5 bases). Germline lookup yields CDR1 SGHDT and CDR2 YYEEEE. The CDR3 totals 14 residues. Trimming took off 3 bases at V and 3 bases at J, with 10 bases between the two ends. Here the CDR3 reads CASSYWTFKNIQYF. CDR3 DNA: TGTGCCAGCAGCTATTGGACTTTCAAAAACATTCAGTACTTC.

This clone was seen a few times. This chain uses TRBV5-4 with TRBJ2-1; weak D call: TRBD2 (7 bases). The CDR3 sequence is 16 residues long. Germline V gene data show CDR1 as SGHNT and CDR2 as YYREEE (reference sequence). Trimming took off 0 bases at V and 9 bases at J, with 19 bases between the two ends. The CDR3 sequence is CASSLALGGGGSEQFF. The CDR3 nucleotides are TGTGCCAGCAGCTTGGCTCTTGGGGGGGGCGGGAGTGAGCAGTTCTTC. The variable domain in full, completed from reference TRBV5-4 and TRBJ2-1, reads ETGVTQSPTHLIKTRGQQVTLRCSSQSGHNTVSWYQQALGQGPQFIFQYYREEENGRGNFPPRFSGLQFPNYSSELNVNALELDDSALYLCASSLALGGGGSEQFFGPGTRLTVL.

The chain recombines TRBV5-1 with TRBJ2-1, with D perhaps TRBD2 (6 bases). Between the trimmed V and J ends, which lost 3 bases and 6 bases, there was a span of 16 bases. In germline, CDR1 is SGHRS, CDR2 YFSETQ. CDR3 size: 15 residues. CDR3 in amino acids: CASSYRLGPGNEQFF. The CDR3 DNA reads as TGCGCCAGCAGCTACCGACTAGGGCCGGGCAATGAGCAGTTCTTC.

The gene calls are TRBV18 and TRBJ2-2; 9 bases map to TRBD2. The germline V gene has CDR1 KGHSH and CDR2 LQKENI. V lost 0 bases to trimming and J lost 5 bases; unmatched junction nucleotides: 7. The CDR3 contains 17 residues. CDR3 amino acids: CASSPPGTSGGTGELFF. Written as DNA, the CDR3 is TGTGCCAGCTCACCACCGGGTACCAGCGGGGGGACCGGGGAGCTGTTTTTT.

The gene calls are TRBV7-4 and TRBJ1-3; TRBD1 aligns across 10 bases. The V segment lost 2 bases and the J segment 0 bases; nucleotides outside the gene matches: 10. Germline CDR1 and CDR2: SGHVT and SQSDAQ. The CDR3 is 19 residues long. The CDR3 coding sequence is TGTGCCAGCAGCTTACCACCCCTAGGGACAGGGGCCTCTGGAAACACCATATATTTT. It translates to CASSLPPLGTGASGNTIYF.

As DNA, the CDR3 is TGTGCCAGCAGCCAGTTAGGGGTCACTATGAACACCGGGGAGCTGTTTTTT. Residues: CASSQLGVTMNTGELFF. V gene TRBV5-6 combines with J gene TRBJ2-2; the D gene is possibly TRBD1 (5 bases). This CDR3 region has 17 residues. V lost 4 bases to trimming and J lost 1 base, with 17 bases between them. Germline V gene lookup returns CDR1 SGHDT and CDR2 YYEEEE. Based on the CDR3 plus reference TRBV5-6 and TRBJ2-2, the full variable domain is DAGVTQSPTHLIKTRGQQVTLRCSPKSGHDTVSWYQQALGQGPQFIFQYYEEEERQRGNFPDRFSGHQFPNYSSELNVNALLLGDSALYLCASSQLGVTMNTGELFFGEGSRLTVL.